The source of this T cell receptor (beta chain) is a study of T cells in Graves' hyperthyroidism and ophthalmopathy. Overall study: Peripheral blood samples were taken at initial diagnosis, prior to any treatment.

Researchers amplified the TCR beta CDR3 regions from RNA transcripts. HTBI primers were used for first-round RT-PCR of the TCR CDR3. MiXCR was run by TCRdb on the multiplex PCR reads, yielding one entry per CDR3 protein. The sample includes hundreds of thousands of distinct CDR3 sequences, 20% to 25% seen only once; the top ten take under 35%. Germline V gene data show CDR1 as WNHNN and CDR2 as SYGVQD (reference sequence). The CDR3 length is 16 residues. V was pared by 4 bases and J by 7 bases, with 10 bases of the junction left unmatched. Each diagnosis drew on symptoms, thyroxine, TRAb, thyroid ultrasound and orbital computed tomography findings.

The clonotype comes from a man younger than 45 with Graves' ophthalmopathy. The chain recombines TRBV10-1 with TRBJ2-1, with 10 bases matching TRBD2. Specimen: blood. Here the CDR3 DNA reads TGCGCCAGCAGTGTAATTTCTAGCGGGAGAGATAATGAGCAGTTCTTC. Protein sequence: CASSVISSGRDNEQFF.